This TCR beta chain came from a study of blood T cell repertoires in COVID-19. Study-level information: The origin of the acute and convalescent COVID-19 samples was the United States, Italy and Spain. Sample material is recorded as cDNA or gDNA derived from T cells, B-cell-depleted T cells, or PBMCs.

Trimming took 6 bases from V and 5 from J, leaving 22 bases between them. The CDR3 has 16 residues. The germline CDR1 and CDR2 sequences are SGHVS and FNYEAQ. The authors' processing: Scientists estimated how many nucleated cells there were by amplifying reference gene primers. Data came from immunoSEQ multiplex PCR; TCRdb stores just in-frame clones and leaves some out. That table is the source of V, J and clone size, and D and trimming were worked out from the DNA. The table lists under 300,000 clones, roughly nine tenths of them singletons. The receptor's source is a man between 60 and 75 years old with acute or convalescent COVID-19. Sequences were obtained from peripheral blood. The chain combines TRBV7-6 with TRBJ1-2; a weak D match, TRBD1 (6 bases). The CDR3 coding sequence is TGTGCCAGCAGTTACCAGCAGGGGTTAAGCCTATATGGCTACACCTTC. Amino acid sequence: CASSYQQGLSLYGYTF.